The present T cell receptor beta chain was sequenced within a study of blood T cell repertoires in COVID-19. Study overall: PBMCs, B-cell-depleted T cells, or T cells provided the cDNA or gDNA that made up the material.

The CDR3 loop spans 16 amino acids. Germline V gene data show CDR1 as SGDLS and CDR2 as YYNGEE. After removal of 0 bases from V and 2 bases from J, the junction contained 5 bases not matched to a gene. Produced via immunoSEQ multiplex PCR; TCRdb's table is partial and in-frame only. The table records 60,000 or so clones, 84% of them present only once. The source is a woman older than 75 with acute or convalescent COVID-19. Sequencing input: peripheral blood. This chain uses TRBV9 with TRBJ1-3; 7 bases match TRBD1. The CDR3 loop is CASSVDGGGTGNTIYF. The CDR3, as DNA: TGTGCCAGCAGCGTAGATGGAGGGGGCACTGGAAACACCATATATTTT.